This paragraph covers one T cell receptor beta chain sequence. Antigen specificity is unknown. TCRdb's table, derived via immunoSEQ multiplex PCR, lists solely in-frame clones and lacks some. The sample carries approximately 2.5 million clones, 93% recorded once. This record comes from a study of shared clonotypes between healthy human individuals. Study-wide context: Each donor had three CD4 naive, three CD4 memory, two CD8 naive and one CD8 memory plate. General study findings and limits: Donors were few, which limited the genetic and exposure-history diversity represented.

Splitting the CD4+ cells yielded a CD45RA+ naive subset and a CD45RA-negative memory subset. The CDR3 has 15 amino acids. Germline V gene lookup returns CDR1 SGHTA and CDR2 FQGNSA. The ends lost 5 bases at V and 5 bases at J; junction bases unmatched: 7. The rearrangement links TRBV7-2 to TRBJ1-5; 9 bases are a match to TRBD1. The receptor was isolated from a man younger than 35 in good health. Some clones in this sample may be carry-over from other donors' samples. Sequenced input: naive CD4+ T cells from PBMCs. Subset of the sample: CD45RA+ positively selected. CDR3 coding DNA: TGTGCCAGCAGCATCGACAGGGGGGGTGATCAGCCCCAGCATTTT. It encodes CASSIDRGGDQPQHF. The complete variable domain, with remaining parts taken from reference TRBV7-2 and TRBJ1-5, reads GAGVSQSPSNKVTEKGKDVELRCDPISGHTALYWYRQSLGQGLEFLIYFQGNSAPDKSGLPSDRFSAERTGGSVSTLTIQRTQQEDSAVYLCASSIDRGGDQPQHFGDGTRLSIL.